The rows below give T cell receptor beta chains drawn from one sample of a study of blood T cell repertoires in COVID-19. The data were produced by immunoSEQ multiplex PCR, yet TCRdb's version contains in-frame clones alone and is incomplete. The table shows 120,000 or so clones, with around 81% occurring only once. Sequences were obtained from peripheral blood. These receptors all stem from a woman between 50 and 59 years old with acute or convalescent COVID-19. Each CDR3 is given with its conserved first and last residue. The order of the fields is J gene, V gene, D gene, clone size, CDR3 protein, CDR3 DNA. The D gene is left open where the match is weak. The size field is filled for only some rows; it gives once, few, many or a size class.

J: TRBJ1-1
V: TRBV6-5
D: NA
size: NA
CDR3: CASWQGNTEAFF
DNA: TGTGCCAGCTGGCAGGGGAACACTGAAGCTTTCTTT

J: TRBJ1-1
V: TRBV3-1/TRBV3-2
D: NA
size: once
CDR3: CASQGFTEAFF
DNA: TGTGCCAGTCAGGGATTCACTGAAGCTTTCTTT

J: TRBJ1-6
V: TRBV28
D: NA
size: NA
CDR3: CASRQGLEVSSYNSPLHF
DNA: TGTGCCAGCAGGCAGGGCTTAGAGGTCAGCTCCTATAATTCACCCCTCCACTTT

J: TRBJ1-2
V: TRBV11-2
D: NA
size: NA
CDR3: CASSLLEGLAYGYTF
DNA: TGTGCCAGCAGCTTGCTGGAGGGGTTGGCCTATGGCTACACCTTC

J: TRBJ2-1
V: TRBV5-4
D: TRBD2
size: NA
CDR3: CASSGGLAGRSYNEQFF
DNA: TGTGCCAGCAGCGGGGGGCTAGCGGGGAGATCCTACAATGAGCAGTTCTTC

J: TRBJ1-2
V: TRBV7-3
D: NA
size: NA
CDR3: CASSLTWGRAPTF
DNA: TGTGCCAGCAGCTTAACGTGGGGCAGGGCCCCCACCTTC

J: TRBJ2-5
V: TRBV3-1/TRBV3-2
D: NA
size: NA
CDR3: CASSQNYQETQYF
DNA: TGTGCCAGCAGCCAAAACTACCAAGAGACCCAGTACTTC

J: TRBJ2-3
V: TRBV19
D: TRBD1
size: NA
CDR3: CASEGSSTGSTQYF
DNA: TGTGCCAGTGAGGGGTCCTCGACAGGGAGTACGCAGTATTTT

J: TRBJ1-5
V: TRBV5-1
D: TRBD1
size: NA
CDR3: CASRTGPNSNQPQHF
DNA: TGCGCCAGCCGGACAGGGCCGAATAGCAATCAGCCCCAGCATTTT

J: TRBJ2-1
V: TRBV4-2
D: TRBD2
size: NA
CDR3: CASSRGSGRSSYNEQFF
DNA: TGTGCCAGCAGCCGTGGTAGCGGGAGGAGCTCCTACAATGAGCAGTTCTTC

J: TRBJ2-7
V: TRBV2
D: NA
size: NA
CDR3: CAVREAGYTYEQYF
DNA: TGTGCGGTAAGGGAGGCAGGTTATACCTACGAGCAGTACTTC

J: TRBJ2-5
V: TRBV5-1
D: NA
size: NA
CDR3: CASSLAGAGETQYF
DNA: TGCGCCAGCAGCTTGGCAGGGGCAGGCGAGACCCAGTACTTC

J: TRBJ1-6
V: TRBV19
D: TRBD1
size: once
CDR3: CASSGQVSNSPLHF
DNA: TGTGCCAGTTCTGGACAGGTGTCTAATTCACCCCTCCACTTT

J: TRBJ1-3
V: TRBV5-4
D: TRBD1
size: NA
CDR3: CASSFLDRGTGNTIYF
DNA: TGTGCCAGCAGCTTTTTGGACAGGGGAACTGGAAACACCATATATTTT

J: TRBJ1-2
V: TRBV5-4
D: NA
size: NA
CDR3: CASSSLGRVGPKEDGYTF
DNA: TGTGCCAGCAGCTCCTTGGGGAGGGTGGGTCCCAAGGAGGATGGCTACACCTTC

J: TRBJ2-5
V: TRBV11-2
D: TRBD1
size: NA
CDR3: CASSPGQQETQYF
DNA: TGTGCCAGCAGCCCGGGACAGCAAGAGACCCAGTACTTC

J: TRBJ2-5
V: TRBV24-1
D: TRBD2
size: NA
CDR3: CATSASGGAGETQYF
DNA: TGTGCCACCAGTGCCAGCGGGGGGGCCGGAGAGACCCAGTACTTC

J: TRBJ1-5
V: TRBV10-3
D: TRBD1
size: NA
CDR3: CATQQGADQPQHF
DNA: TGTGCCACACAACAGGGGGCAGATCAGCCCCAGCATTTT

J: TRBJ2-1
V: TRBV15
D: TRBD2
size: NA
CDR3: CATSRDLRLAGLDEQFF
DNA: TGTGCCACCAGCAGAGATTTACGACTAGCGGGTCTCGATGAGCAGTTCTTC

J: TRBJ1-5
V: TRBV15
D: NA
size: NA
CDR3: CATSRDPGRGGQPQHF
DNA: TGTGCCACCAGCAGAGATCCAGGGCGAGGCGGCCAGCCCCAGCATTTT

J: TRBJ2-4
V: TRBV11-2
D: NA
size: NA
CDR3: CASSAMRAKNIQYF
DNA: TGTGCCAGCAGCGCAATGAGAGCCAAAAACATTCAGTACTTC

J: TRBJ1-3
V: TRBV18
D: TRBD1
size: NA
CDR3: CASSNGLTGVRASGNTIYF
DNA: TGTGCCAGCTCGAACGGTTTGACAGGGGTCCGAGCCTCTGGAAACACCATATATTTT

J: TRBJ2-3
V: TRBV10-3
D: NA
size: NA
CDR3: CAISESLARTDTQYF
DNA: TGTGCCATCAGTGAGTCTTTAGCCCGCACAGATACGCAGTATTTT

J: TRBJ1-6
V: TRBV6-5
D: NA
size: NA
CDR3: CASSYWSNSPLHF
DNA: TGTGCCAGCAGTTACTGGAGTAATTCACCCCTCCACTTT

J: TRBJ2-5
V: TRBV5-1
D: NA
size: NA
CDR3: CASSSIATQETQYF
DNA: TGCGCCAGCAGCTCTATAGCGACCCAAGAGACCCAGTACTTC

J: TRBJ2-7
V: TRBV4-1
D: NA
size: NA
CDR3: CASSQRDNYEQYF
DNA: TGCGCCAGCAGCCAACGGGACAACTACGAGCAGTACTTC

J: TRBJ2-3
V: TRBV30
D: NA
size: NA
CDR3: CAWSVGGSTDTQYF
DNA: TGTGCCTGGAGTGTAGGAGGTAGCACAGATACGCAGTATTTT

J: TRBJ2-3
V: TRBV13
D: NA
size: NA
CDR3: CASSILSVGFSTDTQYF
DNA: TGTGCCAGCAGCATTCTTAGCGTGGGATTTAGCACAGATACGCAGTATTTT

J: TRBJ2-7
V: TRBV5-4
D: TRBD1
size: once
CDR3: CASSVGTGGFDEQYF
DNA: TGTGCCAGCAGCGTAGGGACAGGGGGCTTCGACGAGCAGTACTTC

J: TRBJ1-1
V: TRBV25-1
D: NA
size: NA
CDR3: CASRAGNTEAFF
DNA: TGTGCCAGCAGGGCGGGGAACACTGAAGCTTTCTTT

J: TRBJ2-7
V: TRBV6-5
D: TRBD2
size: NA
CDR3: CASSYSGLAGYEQYF
DNA: TGTGCCAGCAGTTACTCGGGACTAGCGGGCTACGAGCAGTACTTC

J: TRBJ1-1
V: TRBV28
D: TRBD1
size: NA
CDR3: CASITPGTGNTEAFF
DNA: TGTGCCAGCATTACACCCGGGACAGGGAACACTGAAGCTTTCTTT

J: TRBJ2-3
V: TRBV6-5
D: NA
size: NA
CDR3: CASSYAGALGTDTQYF
DNA: TGTGCCAGCAGTTATGCGGGGGCGCTTGGCACAGATACGCAGTATTTT

J: TRBJ1-2
V: TRBV27
D: TRBD1
size: many
CDR3: CASSLTGNYGYTF
DNA: TGTGCCAGCAGTTTGACAGGGAACTATGGCTACACCTTC

J: TRBJ2-1
V: TRBV7-9
D: TRBD2
size: NA
CDR3: CASSPTGSGRVVEQFF
DNA: TGTGCCAGCAGCCCCACCGGCAGCGGGAGGGTGGTTGAGCAGTTCTTC

J: TRBJ1-1
V: TRBV15
D: TRBD1
size: NA
CDR3: CATSQPGQGRNEAFF
DNA: TGTGCCACCAGCCAGCCTGGACAGGGGCGAAATGAAGCTTTCTTT

J: TRBJ2-5
V: TRBV5-4
D: NA
size: NA
CDR3: CASSLRVAEQETQYF
DNA: TGTGCCAGCAGCTTGCGGGTAGCGGAACAAGAGACCCAGTACTTC

J: TRBJ1-6
V: TRBV9
D: TRBD1
size: NA
CDR3: CASSAGQETTPLHF
DNA: TGTGCCAGCAGCGCAGGACAGGAAACAACACCCCTCCACTTT

J: TRBJ2-1
V: TRBV28
D: TRBD2
size: NA
CDR3: CASSTTSGPDNEQFF
DNA: TGTGCCAGCAGTACGACTAGCGGACCGGACAATGAGCAGTTCTTC

J: TRBJ1-5
V: TRBV19
D: NA
size: NA
CDR3: CASSLWRGDQPQHF
DNA: TGTGCCAGTAGCTTGTGGCGGGGGGATCAGCCCCAGCATTTT